A selection of T cell receptor beta chains follows, all from one sample in a study of Ad26.COV2.S vaccination and SARS-CoV-2 variants. Profiling relied on immunoSEQ multiplex PCR, and the TCRdb table lists in-frame clones only, not all of them. The sample lists about 680,000 clones, roughly 90% occurring once. The sequencing used peripheral blood, collected in a trial of Ad26.COV2.S vaccine versus placebo. The receptor set was obtained from a person between 18 and 59 years old who received the Ad26.COV2.S COVID-19 vaccine or a placebo. Both conserved end residues are part of each CDR3. The order of the fields is J gene, D gene, V gene, clone size, CDR3 protein, CDR3 DNA. D genes are given only for firm matches. Rows give clone size only sometimes, using once, few, many, or a class for an expanded clone.

j_gene: TRBJ1-3
d_gene: .
v_gene: TRBV6-5
abundance: .
CDR3aa: CASSYAPSSGNTIYF
CDR3nt: TGTGCCAGCAGTTACGCCCCGAGCTCTGGAAACACCATATATTTT

j_gene: TRBJ2-3
d_gene: .
v_gene: TRBV6-5
abundance: .
CDR3aa: CASSSRVPDTQYF
CDR3nt: TGTGCCAGCAGCTCCCGGGTTCCAGATACGCAGTATTTT

j_gene: TRBJ1-2
d_gene: .
v_gene: TRBV29-1
abundance: few
CDR3aa: CSVEDPWGGNYGYTF
CDR3nt: TGCAGCGTTGAAGATCCCTGGGGGGGTAACTATGGCTACACCTTC

j_gene: TRBJ2-1
d_gene: TRBD2
v_gene: TRBV15
abundance: .
CDR3aa: CATSRDGGGLSLEQFF
CDR3nt: TGTGCCACCAGCAGAGATGGGGGAGGGTTATCCCTTGAGCAGTTCTTC

j_gene: TRBJ2-7
d_gene: .
v_gene: TRBV7-2
abundance: .
CDR3aa: CASSLGGVYEQYF
CDR3nt: TGTGCCAGCAGCTTAGGCGGAGTCTACGAGCAGTACTTC

j_gene: TRBJ2-5
d_gene: TRBD2
v_gene: TRBV3-1/TRBV3-2
abundance: .
CDR3aa: CASSQGTSGRQETQYF
CDR3nt: TGTGCCAGCAGCCAAGGGACTAGCGGGAGACAGGAGACCCAGTACTTC

j_gene: TRBJ2-1
d_gene: TRBD2
v_gene: TRBV19
abundance: .
CDR3aa: CASTSSGRAVYNEQFF
CDR3nt: TGTGCCAGTACCTCTAGCGGGAGGGCCGTCTACAATGAGCAGTTCTTC

j_gene: TRBJ2-3
d_gene: TRBD2
v_gene: TRBV11-3
abundance: .
CDR3aa: CASSSRLAGGQGDTQYF
CDR3nt: TGTGCCAGCAGCTCGAGACTAGCGGGGGGGCAGGGAGATACGCAGTATTTT

j_gene: TRBJ2-7
d_gene: .
v_gene: TRBV7-2
abundance: .
CDR3aa: CASSSSRTPYEQYF
CDR3nt: TGTGCCAGCAGTTCGTCTAGGACCCCCTACGAGCAGTACTTC

j_gene: TRBJ1-1
d_gene: TRBD1
v_gene: TRBV25-1
abundance: .
CDR3aa: CASRMTGVNTEAFF
CDR3nt: TGTGCCAGCAGAATGACAGGGGTGAACACTGAAGCTTTCTTT

j_gene: TRBJ1-2
d_gene: TRBD1
v_gene: TRBV19
abundance: few
CDR3aa: CASRDRDYGYTF
CDR3nt: TGTGCCAGTAGGGACAGGGACTATGGCTACACCTTC

j_gene: TRBJ1-2
d_gene: TRBD1
v_gene: TRBV13
abundance: .
CDR3aa: CASSLSRQGRGWVGYTF
CDR3nt: TGTGCCAGCAGCTTATCGAGACAGGGGAGAGGGTGGGTCGGCTACACCTTC

j_gene: TRBJ2-1
d_gene: TRBD2
v_gene: TRBV4-2
abundance: .
CDR3aa: CASSQPAGGNEQFF
CDR3nt: TGTGCCAGCAGCCAACCAGCGGGGGGCAATGAGCAGTTCTTC

j_gene: TRBJ1-2
d_gene: .
v_gene: TRBV7-9
abundance: .
CDR3aa: CASSHEDGYGYTF
CDR3nt: TGTGCCAGCAGCCACGAGGACGGTTATGGCTACACCTTC

j_gene: TRBJ1-2
d_gene: TRBD1
v_gene: TRBV19
abundance: .
CDR3aa: CASQGSAYGYTF
CDR3nt: TGTGCGTCACAGGGGTCCGCATATGGCTACACCTTC

j_gene: TRBJ2-7
d_gene: TRBD1
v_gene: TRBV15
abundance: .
CDR3aa: CATSRRDRTYEQYF
CDR3nt: TGTGCCACCAGCAGACGGGACAGGACCTACGAGCAGTACTTC

j_gene: TRBJ1-2
d_gene: .
v_gene: TRBV30
abundance: .
CDR3aa: CAWGDRRSFYGYTF
CDR3nt: TGTGCCTGGGGGGACCGCCGATCCTTTTATGGCTACACCTTC

j_gene: TRBJ2-1
d_gene: .
v_gene: TRBV5-1
abundance: .
CDR3aa: CASSLADSWDEQFF
CDR3nt: TGCGCCAGCAGCTTGGCGGACAGCTGGGATGAGCAGTTCTTC

j_gene: TRBJ1-1
d_gene: .
v_gene: TRBV6-5
abundance: .
CDR3aa: CASKGPTEAFF
CDR3nt: TGTGCCAGCAAAGGTCCCACTGAAGCTTTCTTT

j_gene: TRBJ1-4
d_gene: .
v_gene: TRBV10-3
abundance: .
CDR3aa: CAISESATNEKLFF
CDR3nt: TGTGCCATCAGTGAGTCAGCAACTAATGAAAAACTGTTTTTT

j_gene: TRBJ2-3
d_gene: .
v_gene: TRBV11-2
abundance: once
CDR3aa: CASNRAQGLTDTQYF
CDR3nt: TGTGCCAGCAACCGGGCGCAAGGACTTACAGATACGCAGTATTTT

j_gene: TRBJ1-3
d_gene: .
v_gene: TRBV2
abundance: .
CDR3aa: CASSERVSGPSGNTIYF
CDR3nt: TGTGCCAGCAGTGAAAGAGTCTCTGGGCCTTCTGGAAACACCATATATTTT

j_gene: TRBJ2-5
d_gene: TRBD1
v_gene: TRBV18
abundance: .
CDR3aa: CASSPPGQGETQYF
CDR3nt: TGTGCCAGCTCACCACCGGGACAGGGAGAGACCCAGTACTTC

j_gene: TRBJ2-2
d_gene: .
v_gene: TRBV7-2
abundance: .
CDR3aa: CASSERSIANTGELFF
CDR3nt: TGTGCCAGCAGCGAAAGGTCTATCGCGAACACCGGGGAGCTGTTTTTT

j_gene: TRBJ2-3
d_gene: TRBD2
v_gene: TRBV5-6
abundance: .
CDR3aa: CASSLRTSGRTDTQYF
CDR3nt: TGTGCCAGCAGCTTACGGACTAGCGGGCGGACAGATACGCAGTATTTT

j_gene: TRBJ2-7
d_gene: TRBD2
v_gene: TRBV27
abundance: .
CDR3aa: CASGLAGAEQYF
CDR3nt: TGTGCCAGCGGACTAGCGGGAGCCGAGCAGTACTTC

j_gene: TRBJ2-3
d_gene: .
v_gene: TRBV4-3
abundance: .
CDR3aa: CASSQDRQGTDTQYF
CDR3nt: TGCGCCAGCAGCCAAGATAGACAGGGCACAGATACGCAGTATTTT

j_gene: TRBJ1-1
d_gene: .
v_gene: TRBV27
abundance: .
CDR3aa: CASNKQGRSTEAFF
CDR3nt: TGTGCCAGCAATAAACAGGGACGCTCCACTGAAGCTTTCTTT

j_gene: TRBJ2-3
d_gene: .
v_gene: TRBV18
abundance: .
CDR3aa: CASSPPGQADTQYF
CDR3nt: TGTGCCAGCTCACCCCCCGGGCAGGCAGATACGCAGTATTTT

j_gene: TRBJ1-1
d_gene: TRBD1
v_gene: TRBV18
abundance: .
CDR3aa: CASRSDRVNTEAFF
CDR3nt: TGTGCCAGCCGATCCGACAGGGTGAACACTGAAGCTTTCTTT

j_gene: TRBJ1-4
d_gene: .
v_gene: TRBV2
abundance: .
CDR3aa: CASRQSTNEKLFF
CDR3nt: TGTGCCAGCAGACAGTCAACTAATGAAAAACTGTTTTTT

j_gene: TRBJ1-1
d_gene: .
v_gene: TRBV30
abundance: .
CDR3aa: CAWSVLSREAFF
CDR3nt: TGTGCCTGGAGTGTACTTAGCAGAGAAGCTTTCTTT

j_gene: TRBJ2-1
d_gene: TRBD2
v_gene: TRBV7-9
abundance: .
CDR3aa: CASSQGLGLHNEQFF
CDR3nt: TGTGCCAGCAGCCAGGGACTAGGACTACACAATGAGCAGTTCTTC

j_gene: TRBJ1-2
d_gene: TRBD1
v_gene: TRBV3-1/TRBV3-2
abundance: .
CDR3aa: CASSLGDRVVGYTF
CDR3nt: TGTGCCAGCAGCCTGGGCGACAGGGTAGTTGGCTACACCTTC

j_gene: TRBJ2-7
d_gene: TRBD1
v_gene: TRBV7-9
abundance: .
CDR3aa: CASSSRGGNRGDGEQYF
CDR3nt: TGTGCCAGCAGCTCCCGCGGAGGGAACAGGGGGGATGGAGAGCAGTACTTC

j_gene: TRBJ2-7
d_gene: .
v_gene: TRBV7-8
abundance: few
CDR3aa: CASSPRVSYEQYF
CDR3nt: TGTGCCAGCAGCCCCAGGGTCTCCTACGAGCAGTACTTC

j_gene: TRBJ1-2
d_gene: TRBD1
v_gene: TRBV18
abundance: .
CDR3aa: CASSPGTGSLGANYGYTF
CDR3nt: TGTGCCAGCTCACCAGGGACAGGGTCCCTGGGAGCTAACTATGGCTACACCTTC

j_gene: TRBJ2-1
d_gene: TRBD2
v_gene: TRBV19
abundance: .
CDR3aa: CASSTTSGGYNEQFF
CDR3nt: TGTGCCAGTAGTACGACTAGCGGGGGTTACAATGAGCAGTTCTTC

j_gene: TRBJ2-1
d_gene: .
v_gene: TRBV11-3
abundance: .
CDR3aa: CASSLRDASSYNEQFF
CDR3nt: TGTGCCAGCAGCTTAAGGGACGCCAGCTCCTACAATGAGCAGTTCTTC

j_gene: TRBJ2-1
d_gene: TRBD1
v_gene: TRBV6-5
abundance: .
CDR3aa: CASIGQVSYNEQFF
CDR3nt: TGTGCCAGCATTGGACAGGTCTCCTACAATGAGCAGTTCTTC

j_gene: TRBJ1-2
d_gene: TRBD1
v_gene: TRBV6-1
abundance: .
CDR3aa: CASSEIPGQGNYGYTF
CDR3nt: TGTGCCAGCAGTGAAATCCCGGGACAGGGTAACTATGGCTACACCTTC

j_gene: TRBJ2-2
d_gene: .
v_gene: TRBV5-4
abundance: .
CDR3aa: CASSLVGSVNTGELFF
CDR3nt: TGTGCCAGCAGCTTGGTTGGTAGCGTTAACACCGGGGAGCTGTTTTTT

j_gene: TRBJ2-1
d_gene: .
v_gene: TRBV5-4
abundance: .
CDR3aa: CASSWTDEQFF
CDR3nt: TGTGCCAGCAGTTGGACTGATGAGCAGTTCTTC

j_gene: TRBJ2-7
d_gene: TRBD1
v_gene: TRBV13
abundance: .
CDR3aa: CASSLGDRGTYEQYF
CDR3nt: TGTGCCAGCAGCTTAGGGGACAGGGGTACCTACGAGCAGTACTTC

j_gene: TRBJ2-3
d_gene: TRBD1
v_gene: TRBV24-1
abundance: .
CDR3aa: CATSDSLDRVNTQYF
CDR3nt: TGTGCCACCAGTGACTCCCTCGACAGGGTAAATACGCAGTATTTT

j_gene: TRBJ1-2
d_gene: .
v_gene: TRBV5-1
abundance: .
CDR3aa: CASSLGIEGYTF
CDR3nt: TGCGCCAGCAGCTTGGGGATAGAGGGCTACACCTTC

j_gene: TRBJ1-1
d_gene: .
v_gene: TRBV19
abundance: .
CDR3aa: CASSIFPGSVGPEAFF
CDR3nt: TGTGCCAGTAGTATATTTCCGGGCAGCGTCGGGCCTGAAGCTTTCTTT

j_gene: TRBJ2-7
d_gene: TRBD1
v_gene: TRBV27
abundance: .
CDR3aa: CASSFSSGTGDYEQYF
CDR3nt: TGTGCCAGCAGTTTTAGCTCCGGGACAGGGGACTACGAGCAGTACTTC

j_gene: TRBJ2-3
d_gene: TRBD2
v_gene: TRBV2
abundance: .
CDR3aa: CARATSGSLSDTQYF
CDR3nt: TGTGCCAGGGCTACTAGCGGGAGTCTATCAGATACGCAGTATTTT

j_gene: TRBJ2-1
d_gene: TRBD2
v_gene: TRBV19
abundance: .
CDR3aa: CASSPTSGTRLNEQFF
CDR3nt: TGTGCCAGTAGTCCTACTAGCGGGACCCGCCTAAATGAGCAGTTCTTC

j_gene: TRBJ1-5
d_gene: .
v_gene: TRBV4-3
abundance: .
CDR3aa: CASSQGSSQPQHF
CDR3nt: TGCGCCAGCAGCCAAGGTTCTTCCCAGCCCCAGCATTTT

j_gene: TRBJ1-4
d_gene: .
v_gene: TRBV2
abundance: few
CDR3aa: CASSGRGPREKLFF
CDR3nt: TGTGCCAGCAGTGGCCGGGGACCACGGGAAAAACTGTTTTTT

j_gene: TRBJ2-7
d_gene: TRBD2
v_gene: TRBV11-2
abundance: .
CDR3aa: CASSFSPSGRSEQYF
CDR3nt: TGTGCCAGCAGCTTTAGTCCTAGCGGGAGAAGCGAGCAGTACTTC

j_gene: TRBJ1-5
d_gene: .
v_gene: TRBV19
abundance: .
CDR3aa: CASSIAPISNQPQHF
CDR3nt: TGTGCCAGTAGTATAGCACCGATTAGCAATCAGCCCCAGCATTTT